This T cell receptor (beta chain) came from a study of cytomegalovirus exposure and HLA in healthy donors. CDR1 and CDR2 (germline): SGHKS, YYEKEE (reference sequence). Trimming took off 2 bases at V and 5 bases at J, with 12 bases between the two ends. The CDR3 contains 14 residues. With 60 Vbeta and 13 Jbeta primers, the PCR was carried out. Generated by immunoSEQ multiplex PCR, the TCRdb table keeps only in-frame clones and is missing some. The sample comprises some 150,000 clones, roughly 9.4% of which are singletons, and approximately 1.8% rests with the top ten. The table lists this clone with a few counts.

The origin of this receptor is a male donor in good health and CMV-seronegative. Sequencing was carried out using PBMCs. The chain combines TRBV5-5 with TRBJ2-3; D possibly corresponds to TRBD2 (6 bases). CDR3 sequence reads: CASSFRLERDTQYF. CDR3 coding DNA: TGTGCCAGCAGCTTTCGACTAGAAAGAGATACGCAGTATTTT.